The text below deals with one T cell receptor (beta chain). Its cognate antigen is unknown. The CDR3 contains 15 residues. V was shortened by 0 bases and J by 4 bases, with 13 bases between the two germline ends. The V gene's germline CDR1 is MGHRA and CDR2 YSYEKL. The entry originates in a study of OX40 agonist ivuxolimab in advanced cancers. TCRdb's table, derived via immunoSEQ multiplex PCR, lists solely in-frame clones and lacks some. This table holds about 48,000 clones, 65% to 85% found once. Study results and caveats: A proportion of nonresponders additionally exhibited low normalized T-cell clonal expansion.

The source was CD4+ or CD8+ T cells sorted from blood, collected in a trial of the OX40 agonist ivuxolimab. The gene calls are TRBV4-1 and TRBJ2-7; weak D call: TRBD2 (5 bases). The sequence derives from an adult with an advanced solid tumor such as melanoma, head and neck, liver or kidney cancer. This CDR3 is CASSQESGFRYEQYF. The DNA of the CDR3 is TGCGCCAGCAGCCAAGAATCGGGGTTCAGGTACGAGCAGTACTTC.